A selection of T cell receptor beta chains follows, all from one sample in a study of T cell responses to AZD1222 COVID-19 vaccine. Assay: immunoSEQ multiplex PCR; the TCRdb copy retains only in-frame clones and omits some. The sample yields roughly 98,000 clones, approximately 92% seen once. The material was peripheral blood, obtained on day 0 of AZD1222 vaccination. The receptor source for this set is an adult in good health. CDR3s include the opening cysteine and the closing phenylalanine or tryptophan. The D gene is left open where the match is weak. Rows may omit the clone size; those that give it use once, few, many or a size class.

V gene: TRBV7-7; D gene: .; J gene: TRBJ2-3; clone size: .; CDR3 protein: CASSLQGGTQYF; CDR3 DNA: TGTGCTAGCAGCTTGCAGGGCGGTACGCAGTATTTT
V gene: TRBV6-5; D gene: TRBD1; J gene: TRBJ2-7; clone size: .; CDR3 protein: CASSYSGGGYEQYF; CDR3 DNA: TGTGCCAGCAGTTACTCAGGGGGCGGCTACGAGCAGTACTTC
V gene: TRBV18; D gene: TRBD2; J gene: TRBJ2-2; clone size: .; CDR3 protein: CASSPTGGLSTGELFF; CDR3 DNA: TGTGCCAGCTCACCCACGGGGGGGCTGAGCACCGGGGAGCTGTTTTTT
V gene: TRBV11-3; D gene: .; J gene: TRBJ1-6; clone size: .; CDR3 protein: CACFPCRYRASSYNSPLHF; CDR3 DNA: TGTGCCTGCTTTCCTTGTCGTTACAGGGCCTCCTCCTATAATTCACCCCTCCACTTT
V gene: TRBV7-9; D gene: .; J gene: TRBJ1-5; clone size: .; CDR3 protein: CASTIPQHF; CDR3 DNA: TGTGCCAGCACCATCCCCCAGCATTTT
V gene: TRBV11-3; D gene: .; J gene: TRBJ2-2; clone size: .; CDR3 protein: CASSFPESGELFF; CDR3 DNA: TGTGCCAGCAGCTTTCCAGAATCCGGGGAGCTGTTTTTT
V gene: TRBV7-2; D gene: .; J gene: TRBJ1-1; clone size: .; CDR3 protein: CASSFAGRNTEAFF; CDR3 DNA: TGTGCCAGCAGCTTCGCAGGACGGAACACTGAAGCTTTCTTT
V gene: TRBV28; D gene: .; J gene: TRBJ1-6; clone size: once; CDR3 protein: CASSPGLNSPLHF; CDR3 DNA: TGTGCCAGCAGTCCCGGGCTTAATTCACCCCTCCACTTT
V gene: TRBV5-6; D gene: TRBD1; J gene: TRBJ2-5; clone size: .; CDR3 protein: CASSLGQGIKTQYF; CDR3 DNA: TGTGCCAGCAGCTTGGGACAGGGGATAAAGACCCAGTACTTC
V gene: TRBV7-8; D gene: TRBD1; J gene: TRBJ1-4; clone size: .; CDR3 protein: CASSYRQGTNEKLFF; CDR3 DNA: TGTGCCAGCAGCTACCGACAGGGCACTAATGAAAAACTGTTTTTT
V gene: TRBV4-2; D gene: .; J gene: TRBJ1-1; clone size: .; CDR3 protein: CASSQASAEAFF; CDR3 DNA: TGTGCCAGCAGCCAAGCTAGCGCTGAAGCTTTCTTT
V gene: TRBV4-2; D gene: .; J gene: TRBJ1-2; clone size: .; CDR3 protein: CASSQDGKVEGRDGYTF; CDR3 DNA: TGTGCCAGCAGCCAAGATGGCAAAGTAGAGGGAAGAGATGGCTACACCTTC
V gene: TRBV30; D gene: .; J gene: TRBJ2-7; clone size: .; CDR3 protein: CAWSADNYEQYF; CDR3 DNA: TGTGCCTGGAGCGCCGACAATTACGAGCAGTACTTC
V gene: TRBV19; D gene: TRBD1; J gene: TRBJ1-3; clone size: .; CDR3 protein: CASRVGTDGNTIYF; CDR3 DNA: TGTGCCAGCAGAGTCGGGACAGACGGAAACACCATATATTTT
V gene: TRBV6-4; D gene: .; J gene: TRBJ2-3; clone size: .; CDR3 protein: CASSRKGNTDTQYF; CDR3 DNA: TGTGCCAGCAGTAGAAAAGGCAACACAGATACGCAGTATTTT
V gene: TRBV7-9; D gene: .; J gene: TRBJ2-2; clone size: .; CDR3 protein: CASSFRNANTGELFF; CDR3 DNA: TGTGCCAGCAGCTTCCGAAACGCGAACACCGGGGAGCTGTTTTTT
V gene: TRBV2; D gene: .; J gene: TRBJ1-2; clone size: .; CDR3 protein: CASRASSYGYTF; CDR3 DNA: TGTGCCAGCAGGGCCAGTTCCTATGGCTACACCTTC
V gene: TRBV7-9; D gene: .; J gene: TRBJ2-1; clone size: once; CDR3 protein: CASSLAARSSYNEQFF; CDR3 DNA: TGTGCCAGCAGCTTAGCTGCGCGAAGCTCCTACAATGAGCAGTTCTTC
V gene: TRBV29-1; D gene: TRBD2; J gene: TRBJ2-3; clone size: .; CDR3 protein: CSVEDRYMGGDPSTDTQYF; CDR3 DNA: TGCAGCGTTGAAGATCGGTATATGGGGGGGGATCCTAGCACAGATACGCAGTATTTT
V gene: TRBV7-8; D gene: .; J gene: TRBJ1-1; clone size: once; CDR3 protein: CASSLAPGNTEAFF; CDR3 DNA: TGTGCCAGCAGCTTAGCTCCGGGGAACACTGAAGCTTTCTTT
V gene: TRBV6-5; D gene: TRBD1; J gene: TRBJ2-1; clone size: .; CDR3 protein: CASSYSSGQGAVEQFF; CDR3 DNA: TGTGCCAGCAGTTACTCGTCGGGGCAGGGGGCCGTTGAGCAGTTCTTC
V gene: TRBV11-2; D gene: .; J gene: TRBJ1-6; clone size: .; CDR3 protein: CASSLAQRGSYSPLHF; CDR3 DNA: TGTGCCAGCAGCTTAGCACAGAGGGGGTCATATTCACCCCTCCACTTT
V gene: TRBV12-5; D gene: TRBD1; J gene: TRBJ1-6; clone size: .; CDR3 protein: CASAPETGNSPLHF; CDR3 DNA: TGTGCTAGTGCTCCGGAGACAGGGAATTCACCCCTCCACTTT
V gene: TRBV29-1; D gene: TRBD1; J gene: TRBJ2-7; clone size: .; CDR3 protein: CSVGPGQGVEQYF; CDR3 DNA: TGCAGCGTTGGACCGGGACAGGGGGTAGAGCAGTACTTC
V gene: TRBV28; D gene: .; J gene: TRBJ1-2; clone size: .; CDR3 protein: CASSNPRDGLNYGYTF; CDR3 DNA: TGTGCCAGCAGCAACCCCCGGGACGGCCTAAACTATGGCTACACCTTC
V gene: TRBV3-1/TRBV3-2; D gene: TRBD1; J gene: TRBJ1-2; clone size: .; CDR3 protein: CASSQVQGFRGYTF; CDR3 DNA: TGTGCCAGCAGCCAAGTACAGGGGTTCCGTGGCTACACCTTC
V gene: TRBV6-4; D gene: TRBD1; J gene: TRBJ1-3; clone size: .; CDR3 protein: CASSSGTGPGNTIYF; CDR3 DNA: TGTGCCAGCAGTTCCGGGACAGGGCCCGGAAACACCATATATTTT
V gene: TRBV19; D gene: TRBD1; J gene: TRBJ1-1; clone size: .; CDR3 protein: CASRPPGQMNTEAFF; CDR3 DNA: TGTGCCAGTAGGCCTCCGGGACAGATGAACACTGAAGCTTTCTTT
V gene: TRBV28; D gene: TRBD2; J gene: TRBJ2-7; clone size: .; CDR3 protein: CASRSRTSGNTPYEQYF; CDR3 DNA: TGTGCCAGTCGATCGAGGACTAGCGGAAACACCCCCTACGAGCAGTACTTC
V gene: TRBV25-1; D gene: .; J gene: TRBJ2-3; clone size: .; CDR3 protein: CASSLQGDTQYF; CDR3 DNA: TGTGCCAGCAGTCTTCAGGGGGATACGCAGTATTTT
V gene: TRBV5-1; D gene: .; J gene: TRBJ2-1; clone size: .; CDR3 protein: CASRGGQGSYNEQFF; CDR3 DNA: TGCGCCAGCAGGGGCGGGCAGGGGTCCTACAATGAGCAGTTCTTC
V gene: TRBV27; D gene: .; J gene: TRBJ2-2; clone size: .; CDR3 protein: CASRPTGLSGELFF; CDR3 DNA: TGTGCCAGCAGGCCCACGGGGCTTTCCGGGGAGCTGTTTTTT
V gene: TRBV6-1; D gene: TRBD1; J gene: TRBJ2-4; clone size: .; CDR3 protein: CASSASKQGAFGNIQYF; CDR3 DNA: TGTGCCAGCAGTGCTAGCAAACAGGGGGCTTTCGGAAACATTCAGTACTTC
V gene: TRBV4-1; D gene: .; J gene: TRBJ1-3; clone size: .; CDR3 protein: CASSWDGSGNTIYF; CDR3 DNA: TGCGCCAGCAGCTGGGACGGCTCTGGAAACACCATATATTTT
V gene: TRBV4-3; D gene: TRBD2; J gene: TRBJ2-2; clone size: .; CDR3 protein: CASSQDPASGQNTGELFF; CDR3 DNA: TGCGCCAGCAGCCAAGACCCTGCTAGCGGACAGAACACCGGGGAGCTGTTTTTT
V gene: TRBV3-1/TRBV3-2; D gene: .; J gene: TRBJ2-1; clone size: .; CDR3 protein: CASSQDKTSLEQFF; CDR3 DNA: TGTGCCAGCAGCCAAGATAAAACTAGCCTAGAGCAGTTCTTC
V gene: TRBV4-1; D gene: .; J gene: TRBJ1-2; clone size: few; CDR3 protein: CASSPPVVSSGYTF; CDR3 DNA: TGCGCCAGCAGCCCCCCCGTGGTTTCTAGCGGCTACACCTTC
V gene: TRBV5-4; D gene: .; J gene: TRBJ2-7; clone size: .; CDR3 protein: CASTPGGGSSYEQYF; CDR3 DNA: TGTGCCAGCACTCCGGGCGGGGGCAGCTCCTACGAGCAGTACTTC
V gene: TRBV21-1; D gene: .; J gene: TRBJ2-1; clone size: .; CDR3 protein: CASSRGNSSYNEQLSLGELFF; CDR3 DNA: TGTGCCAGCAGCAGGGGTAACAGCTCCTACAATGAGCAGTTGTCCCTGGGAGAACTCTTCTTC
V gene: TRBV4-3; D gene: .; J gene: TRBJ2-3; clone size: .; CDR3 protein: CASSQDSSRSSTDTQYF; CDR3 DNA: TGCGCCAGCAGCCAAGATTCGAGCAGGTCTAGCACAGATACGCAGTATTTT
V gene: TRBV6-5; D gene: TRBD1; J gene: TRBJ1-1; clone size: .; CDR3 protein: CASSTRDSKLAFF; CDR3 DNA: TGTGCCAGCAGCACCCGGGACAGCAAATTAGCTTTCTTT
V gene: TRBV7-2; D gene: .; J gene: TRBJ1-1; clone size: .; CDR3 protein: CASSLTGDTEAFF; CDR3 DNA: TGTGCCAGCAGCTTAACCGGGGACACTGAAGCTTTCTTT
V gene: TRBV10-3; D gene: TRBD1; J gene: TRBJ1-2; clone size: .; CDR3 protein: CAISESNRGKYGYTF; CDR3 DNA: TGTGCCATCAGTGAGTCGAACAGGGGGAAATATGGCTACACCTTC
V gene: TRBV25-1; D gene: .; J gene: TRBJ1-1; clone size: .; CDR3 protein: CATPSEAEAFF; CDR3 DNA: TGTGCCACTCCAAGTGAAGCTGAAGCTTTCTTT
V gene: TRBV6-5; D gene: TRBD2; J gene: TRBJ2-1; clone size: .; CDR3 protein: CASRLAGSNNNEQFF; CDR3 DNA: TGTGCCAGCAGACTAGCGGGAAGCAATAACAATGAGCAGTTCTTC
V gene: TRBV3-1/TRBV3-2; D gene: TRBD2; J gene: TRBJ2-5; clone size: .; CDR3 protein: CASSQLGLAQETQYF; CDR3 DNA: TGTGCCAGCAGCCAATTAGGACTAGCTCAAGAGACCCAGTACTTC
V gene: TRBV28; D gene: TRBD2; J gene: TRBJ2-3; clone size: .; CDR3 protein: CASSRGLAGGIDTQYF; CDR3 DNA: TGTGCCAGCAGCAGGGGACTAGCGGGAGGGATAGATACGCAGTATTTT
V gene: TRBV4-1; D gene: .; J gene: TRBJ2-2; clone size: .; CDR3 protein: CASSQDPGRNTGELFF; CDR3 DNA: TGCGCCAGCAGCCAAGACCCCGGACGGAACACCGGGGAGCTGTTTTTT
V gene: TRBV6-6; D gene: .; J gene: TRBJ1-5; clone size: .; CDR3 protein: CASSYDGWMEPQHF; CDR3 DNA: TGTGCCAGCAGTTACGACGGGTGGATGGAGCCCCAGCATTTT